These 14 T cell receptor beta chains share one sample of origin, sequenced in a study of identical twins. TCRdb independently ran MiXCR on the 5' RACE reads; one entry per CDR3 protein. Of about 530,000 distinct CDR3 sequences listed, roughly 15% are singletons. This sample was shared with a second study, whose subject was yellow fever vaccine responses in identical twins.

Material for sequencing was CD4+ T cells sorted from blood. The receptors stem from a woman between 18 and 29 years old in good health.

The chain links TRBV6-5 to TRBJ2-3, with D perhaps given as TRBD1 or TRBD2 (5 bases each). The CDR3 spans 15 residues. V lost 4 bases, J lost 0 bases, and 11 bases lay in between. CDR1 is MNHEY and CDR2 is SVGAGI in the germline V gene. This CDR3 reads CASSFGGRSTDTQYF. The CDR3 DNA follows: TGTGCCAGCAGTTTTGGGGGTCGTAGCACAGATACGCAGTATTTT.

This clonotype was seen only a few times. The rearrangement links TRBV20-1 to TRBJ2-7, with 7 bases matching TRBD2. The CDR3 is 14 residues long. J was trimmed by 6 bases and V by 5 bases; bases with no gene match: 13. The germline V gene has CDR1 DFQATT and CDR2 SNEGSKA (reference sequence). DNA for the CDR3: TGCAGTGCTCCTGGTCTGGGGGAGGGAAGCGAGCAGTACTTC. Encoded protein: CSAPGLGEGSEQYF.

In its sample, this clonotype was seen a few times. The J gene is TRBJ2-1, the V gene TRBV15; 8 nucleotides match TRBD1. This CDR3 is built from 15 residues. V trimming: 3 bases; J trimming: 2 bases; junction bases outside the gene matches: 3. Germline lookup yields CDR1 LNHNV and CDR2 YYDKDF (reference sequence). CDR3 protein: CATSSRQGTYNEQFF. CDR3 coding DNA: TGTGCCACCAGCAGCCGACAGGGGACCTACAATGAGCAGTTCTTC. Filled out from reference TRBV15 and TRBJ2-1, the complete variable domain reads DAMVIQNPRYQVTQFGKPVTLSCSQTLNHNVMYWYQQKSSQAPKLLFHYYDKDFNNEADTPDNFQSRRPNTSFCFLDIRSPGLGDTAMYLCATSSRQGTYNEQFFGPGTRLTVL.

The chain couples TRBV7-3 to TRBJ2-1; D may be TRBD2 (5 bases). This CDR3 is 17 amino acids long. V was pared by 5 bases and J by 1 base, with 18 bases between. Germline loops: CDR1 SGHTA, CDR2 FQGTGA. The CDR3 here is CASSPNEGGWSYNEQFF. The DNA of the CDR3 is TGTGCCAGCAGCCCAAATGAAGGCGGGTGGTCCTACAATGAGCAGTTCTTC.

The V and J genes are TRBV5-1 and TRBJ1-3; 8 nucleotides agree with TRBD1. The germline CDR1 and CDR2 sequences are SGHRS and YFSETQ. CDR3 size: 18 residues. The ends lost 1 base at V and 0 bases at J; junction bases unmatched: 9. The CDR3 sequence: CASSLSGDRTFSGNTIYF. As DNA, the CDR3 is TGCGCCAGCAGCTTGAGTGGGGACAGGACCTTCTCTGGAAACACCATATATTTT.

This clonotype was detected a few times. The rearrangement uses TRBV12-3 or TRBV12-4 and TRBJ2-2, with a possible D match to TRBD1 (7 bases). V gave up 8 bases and J gave up 1 base, with 17 bases separating them. The CDR3 is 16 residues long. CDR3 protein: CASARAGQLNTGELFF. The CDR3 DNA reads TGTGCCAGCGCCAGGGCGGGACAGTTGAACACCGGGGAGCTGTTTTTT.

In this sample, this clonotype turned up many times. V gene TRBV5-1 combines with J gene TRBJ2-3; 13 positions match TRBD2. Per germline, CDR1 SGHRS and CDR2 YFSETQ. The CDR3 is made up of 16 amino acids. The J segment lost 3 bases and the V segment lost 4 bases, leaving 5 bases of the junction unmatched. The CDR3 here is CASSRTSGSLTDTQYF. The CDR3 nucleotides are TGCGCCAGCAGCAGGACTAGCGGGAGTTTGACAGATACGCAGTATTTT.

The chain couples TRBV27 to TRBJ2-3, with 9 bases identical to TRBD2. This CDR3 comprises 21 residues. Per germline, CDR1 MNHEY and CDR2 SMNVEV (reference sequence). The V and J ends lost 0 bases and 0 bases, in that order; junction bases with no gene match: 16. For the CDR3, the DNA is TGTGCCAGCAGTTTATCGCGGCCTGGGCTAGCGGGGACGGCTAGCACAGATACGCAGTATTTT. The encoded protein is CASSLSRPGLAGTASTDTQYF.

The sample holds a few counts of this clonotype. V gene TRBV12-3 or TRBV12-4 combines with J gene TRBJ2-5, with 8 bases matching TRBD2. CDR3 length: 15 residues. V lost 2 bases, J lost 4 bases, and 6 bases stayed unmatched. The CDR3 nucleotides are TGTGCCAGCAGTTTAACTCGGGGGGGCGGAGAGACCCAGTACTTC. This gives the protein CASSLTRGGGETQYF.

This clonotype was counted a few times. The chain has TRBV7-9 and TRBJ2-7, with 9 bases that match TRBD2. This CDR3 has 16 residues. The ends lost 4 bases at V and 3 bases at J; junction bases unmatched: 10. From germline, CDR1 is SEHNR and CDR2 FQNEAQ (reference sequence). The CDR3 here is CASSWGASTSGYEQYF. DNA for the CDR3: TGTGCCAGCAGCTGGGGAGCGTCGACTAGCGGCTACGAGCAGTACTTC.

Comment on this clonotype: As the CDR3 is not closed by the conserved phenylalanine or tryptophan, this likely results from a read error. The chain carries TRBV19 and TRBJ1-3; D ambiguous. From germline, CDR1 is LNHDA and CDR2 SQIVND (reference sequence). The germline V and J ends were trimmed by 4 bases and 0 bases, with 10 bases remaining between them. This CDR3 is built from 15 residues. DNA for the CDR3: TGTGCCAGTAGTAGCCTCGAGATCTCTGGAAACACCATATATTCT. Protein product: CASSSLEISGNTIYS.

This clonotype was seen a handful of times. This chain uses TRBV4-1 with TRBJ2-3; 8 bases fit TRBD2. The CDR3 has 16 amino acids. The trim removed 2 bases at V and 1 base at J, leaving 5 bases unmatched. Germline CDR1 MGHRA, CDR2 YSYEKL. CDR3 sequence reads: CASSQNGLAGTDTQYF. In nucleotides, the CDR3 is TGCGCCAGCAGCCAAAACGGACTAGCTGGCACAGATACGCAGTATTTT.

This clonotype was found many times. The rearrangement links TRBV9 to TRBJ1-1; a possible D gene is TRBD1 (5 bases). Germline V CDR1 and CDR2: SGDLS, YYNGEE. The CDR3 has 13 amino acids. With 3 bases removed from V and 3 bases from J, the gap between germline ends came to 9 bases. The CDR3 sequence is CASSEEGDTEAFF. CDR3 coding DNA: TGTGCCAGCAGCGAGGAAGGGGACACTGAAGCTTTCTTT.

This clonotype was picked up a small number of times. The rearrangement uses TRBV12-3 or TRBV12-4 and TRBJ1-4; TRBD1 matches 9 bases. Unmatched junction bases numbered 25, after V lost 2 bases and J lost 3 bases. CDR3 length: 23 residues. CDR3 sequence: CASSLQRGKRGQGPVGPNEKLFF. Written as DNA, the CDR3 is TGTGCCAGCAGTTTACAACGGGGTAAAAGGGGACAGGGCCCAGTCGGGCCTAATGAAAAACTGTTTTTT.